This T cell receptor (beta chain) was sequenced during a study of shared T cell receptors in the human thymus. The method was immunoSEQ multiplex PCR; TCRdb's version includes in-frame clones alone and lacks a portion of them. Of hundreds of thousands of clones in the sample, approximately 87% were seen once. These sequences were also reported in another study, on human thymus T cells. From that paper: Thymic repertoires from unrelated individuals overlapped highly, related research reported.

The TCR originated in a boy less than two years old with a congenital heart defect. Sequenced material: thymocytes.

The CDR3 bases are TGTGCCAGCAGCTTGGCGGGCTCGGACACTGAAGCTTTCTTT. This codes for CASSLAGSDTEAFF. The gene calls are TRBV7-6 and TRBJ1-1, with no clear D. CDR1 and CDR2 (germline): SGHVS, FNYEAQ. Trimming shortened V by 3 bases and J by 3 bases, and 11 bases separated the two germline ends. CDR3 size: 14 residues. The full variable domain, completed using reference TRBV7-6 and TRBJ1-1, is GAGVSQSPRYKVTKRGQDVALRCDPISGHVSLYWYRQALGQGPEFLTYFNYEAQQDKSGLPNDRFSAERPEGSISTLTIQRTEQRDSAMYRCASSLAGSDTEAFFGQGTRLTVV.